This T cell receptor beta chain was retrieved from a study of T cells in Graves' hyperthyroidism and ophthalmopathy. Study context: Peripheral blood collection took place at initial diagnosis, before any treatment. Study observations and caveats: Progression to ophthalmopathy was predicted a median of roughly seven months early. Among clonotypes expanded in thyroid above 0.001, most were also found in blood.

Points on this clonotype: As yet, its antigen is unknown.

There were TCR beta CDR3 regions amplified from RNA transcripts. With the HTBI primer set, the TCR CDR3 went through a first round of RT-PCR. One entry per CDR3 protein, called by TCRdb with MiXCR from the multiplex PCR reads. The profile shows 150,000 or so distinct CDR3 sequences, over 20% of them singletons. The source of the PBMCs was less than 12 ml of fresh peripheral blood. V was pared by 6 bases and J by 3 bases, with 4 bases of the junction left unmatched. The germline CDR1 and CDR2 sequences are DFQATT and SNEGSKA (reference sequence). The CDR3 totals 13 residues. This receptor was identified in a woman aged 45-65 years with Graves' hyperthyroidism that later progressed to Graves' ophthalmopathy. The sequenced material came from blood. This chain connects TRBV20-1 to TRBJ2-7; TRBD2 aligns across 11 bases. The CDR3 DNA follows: TGCAGTGCCGAACTAGCGGGAGTCTACGAGCAGTACTTC. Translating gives CSAELAGVYEQYF.